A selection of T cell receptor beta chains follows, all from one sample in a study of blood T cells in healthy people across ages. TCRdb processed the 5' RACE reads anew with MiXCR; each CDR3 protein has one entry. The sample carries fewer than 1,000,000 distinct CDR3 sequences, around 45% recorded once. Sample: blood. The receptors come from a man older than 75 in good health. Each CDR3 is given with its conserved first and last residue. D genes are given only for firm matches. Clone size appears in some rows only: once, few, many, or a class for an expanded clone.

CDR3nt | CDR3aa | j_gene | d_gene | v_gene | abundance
TGTGCCAGCAGCGTAGCCACACCGGGACACACAAGCACAGATACGCAGTATTTT | CASSVATPGHTSTDTQYF | TRBJ2-3 | . | TRBV9 | .
TGTGCCAGCAGCCAAGGCGATTATGCAACTAATGAAAAACTGTTTTTT | CASSQGDYATNEKLFF | TRBJ1-4 | . | TRBV3-1 | .
TGTGCCAGCAGCGTTGCTAGCAATGAGCAGTTCTTC | CASSVASNEQFF | TRBJ2-1 | . | TRBV7-9 | .
TGTGCCAGCAGTGAATACTACAACTATGGCTACACCTTC | CASSEYYNYGYTF | TRBJ1-2 | . | TRBV25-1 | .
TGCGCCAGCAGCTCCCTGGGGGCAGATTCCAATGAGCAGTACTTC | CASSSLGADSNEQYF | TRBJ2-4 | . | TRBV5-1 | few
TGTGCCAGCAGCTTCGACAGACAGTACTTTTACGAGCAGTACTTC | CASSFDRQYFYEQYF | TRBJ2-7 | . | TRBV7-2 | many
TGTGCCAGCAGCCAAGTCGACGACGCCTCCCCCCCCTACAATGAGCAGTTCTTC | CASSQVDDASPPYNEQFF | TRBJ2-1 | . | TRBV4-2 | .
TGTGCCAGCAGACCCCGCACTAGCGGGGGGGCCGGTGAGCAGTTCTTC | CASRPRTSGGAGEQFF | TRBJ2-1 | TRBD2 | TRBV2 | once
TGTGCCAGCAGTTGGGGCAGAGAAGAGACCCAGTACTTC | CASSWGREETQYF | TRBJ2-5 | . | TRBV28 | .
TGTGCCAGTAGTCCGCCCCAGAGTAGGGTCCGTGAGCAGTACTTC | CASSPPQSRVREQYF | TRBJ2-5 | . | TRBV19 | .
TGTGCCAGCAGCCGGGGGGCCCGCACAGATACGCAGTATTTT | CASSRGARTDTQYF | TRBJ2-3 | . | TRBV12-3/TRBV12-4 | .
TGCAGTGCTAGTAAGGACAGGGCATTTTCCTACGAGCAGTACTTC | CSASKDRAFSYEQYF | TRBJ2-7 | TRBD1 | TRBV20-1 | .
TGTGCCAGCAGTGACTCTATAGGAAGCGAGCAGTACTTC | CASSDSIGSEQYF | TRBJ2-7 | . | TRBV6-5 | few
TGTGCCAGCAGCCCCGGGACACTCAATCAGCCCCAGCATTTT | CASSPGTLNQPQHF | TRBJ1-5 | . | TRBV12-3/TRBV12-4 | many
TGTGCCAGCAGCTTAGGAACGGGACCGACCGGCAATGAGCAGTTCTTC | CASSLGTGPTGNEQFF | TRBJ2-1 | . | TRBV13 | few
TGTGCCAGCAGCCCTCAGGGACAGGGGGCCTACGAGCAGTACTTC | CASSPQGQGAYEQYF | TRBJ2-7 | TRBD1 | TRBV7-9 | .
TGCAGTGCTACCCGTCGCCGGGGGGTCGATGAGCAGTACTTC | CSATRRRGVDEQYF | TRBJ2-4 | TRBD2 | TRBV20-1 | once
TGTGCCATCAGCGAGGTGGGACAGGGGGCCCTTAATCAGCCCCAGCATTTT | CAISEVGQGALNQPQHF | TRBJ1-5 | TRBD1 | TRBV10-3 | few
TGTGCCAGCAGCCCGATCGACGGGGGCAAGTACAATGAGCAGTTCTTC | CASSPIDGGKYNEQFF | TRBJ2-1 | . | TRBV13 | .
TGCAGCGTTGACGTGCGCAGAAGGGCTTTCTTT | CSVDVRRRAFF | TRBJ1-1 | . | TRBV29-1 | .
TGTGCCAGCAGTTACGGGGCGGGGGCAACCTGCGAGCAGTTCTTC | CASSYGAGATCEQFF | TRBJ2-1 | . | TRBV6-2/TRBV6-3 | .
TGCAGTGCTATTACCCGGGACAGGGAAGTCGCAGATACGCAGTATTTT | CSAITRDREVADTQYF | TRBJ2-3 | TRBD1 | TRBV20-1 | .
TGTGCCAGCAGTTTGGAGGACAAAGTAGATAGCAATCAGCCCCAGCATTTT | CASSLEDKVDSNQPQHF | TRBJ1-5 | . | TRBV12-3/TRBV12-4 | many
TGTGCCAGCAGCCTCGACGAGGTGTGGAACACCGGGGAGCTGTTTTTT | CASSLDEVWNTGELFF | TRBJ2-2 | . | TRBV12-3/TRBV12-4 | few
TGTGCCAGCGTTCTAACCGGCGATGAGCAGTTCTTC | CASVLTGDEQFF | TRBJ2-1 | . | TRBV6-1 | few
TGCAGTGCTAGTTACGGGGGTTTGAACACTGAAGCTTTCTTT | CSASYGGLNTEAFF | TRBJ1-1 | . | TRBV20-1 | .
TGCAGTGCTAGCCCCGACAGGGGGCTCGGAGGCTACACCTTC | CSASPDRGLGGYTF | TRBJ1-2 | TRBD1 | TRBV20-1 | .
TGTGCCAGCGGTTACGGGACAGGGGTCTTCTCCTACGAGCAGTACTTC | CASGYGTGVFSYEQYF | TRBJ2-7 | TRBD1 | TRBV6-2/TRBV6-3 | .
TGTGCCAGCAGCTTTCGCCGAGGGGGGGGCAAGAACGAGCAGTACTTC | CASSFRRGGGKNEQYF | TRBJ2-7 | . | TRBV7-2 | .
TGCAGTGCTAGGCAACAGGGACTGAGTGGGGTTAACTATGGCTACACCTTC | CSARQQGLSGVNYGYTF | TRBJ1-2 | . | TRBV20-1 | .
TGTGCCAGCAGTGAATTGGGGCGGCGGGGAGAGGGCTACACCTTC | CASSELGRRGEGYTF | TRBJ1-2 | . | TRBV25-1 | .
TGTGCCAGCGCTAGCGGGAGACACGGGACCCAGTACTTC | CASASGRHGTQYF | TRBJ2-5 | TRBD2 | TRBV27 | .
TGTGCCAGCAGCCCCCGGGACAGGAGGTACTACGAGCAGTACTTC | CASSPRDRRYYEQYF | TRBJ2-7 | TRBD1 | TRBV2 | .
TGTGCCAGCAGCTCGGGGCCACGCAGGTTCTTC | CASSSGPRRFF | TRBJ2-1 | . | TRBV7-2 | .
TGCGCCAGCAGCGTCGGGACCGTCACCTACGAGCAGTACTTC | CASSVGTVTYEQYF | TRBJ2-7 | . | TRBV5-1 | few
TGCAGCGTTGATGGGCGAGCGGGAGTGGATACGCAGTATTTT | CSVDGRAGVDTQYF | TRBJ2-3 | TRBD2 | TRBV29-1 | .
TGCGCCAGCACCCAGGTCACCGCGAACACTGAAGCTTTCTTT | CASTQVTANTEAFF | TRBJ1-1 | . | TRBV5-1 | .
TGTGCCATCAAAGATGACAGGGGATATGGCTACACCTTC | CAIKDDRGYGYTF | TRBJ1-2 | TRBD1 | TRBV10-3 | many
TGTGCCAGCAGCTCCGGGACACTGAGCACAGATACGCAGTATTTT | CASSSGTLSTDTQYF | TRBJ2-3 | . | TRBV5-8 | .
TGTGCCAGCAGACCCTCGGGGGCCCTCTACGAGCAGTACTTC | CASRPSGALYEQYF | TRBJ2-7 | . | TRBV6-2/TRBV6-3 | .
TGCAGTGCGACAGGGACTAGCGGCGATCAAGAGACCCAGTACTTC | CSATGTSGDQETQYF | TRBJ2-5 | TRBD2 | TRBV20-1 | .
TGTGCCAGCACCTCCCCGGGACAGATCTACGAGCAGTACTTC | CASTSPGQIYEQYF | TRBJ2-7 | TRBD1 | TRBV6-5 | few
TGTGCCAGCAGTGAAAGACGCCCCCAGTATGGAGAGCAGTTCTTC | CASSERRPQYGEQFF | TRBJ2-1 | . | TRBV2 | once
TGTGCCAGCAGTGAGGCGAGCGGGAGGATGAGGTATACGCAGTATTTT | CASSEASGRMRYTQYF | TRBJ2-3 | TRBD2 | TRBV2 | .
TGTGCCAGCAGCTTTAGGACAGGCCTCCTCACAGATACGCAGTATTTT | CASSFRTGLLTDTQYF | TRBJ2-3 | TRBD1 | TRBV9 | .
TGTGCCAGCAGTGTAAAGGGTGTCGGGGAGCTGTTTTTT | CASSVKGVGELFF | TRBJ2-2 | . | TRBV12-3/TRBV12-4 | few
TGTGCCAGCAGCCAAAGCGTCGGGGGGCAAGAGACCCAGTACTTC | CASSQSVGGQETQYF | TRBJ2-5 | TRBD2 | TRBV3-1 | many
TGCAGTGCTGGGGCTGTCGGGACCGTCTCCTACGAGCAGTACTTC | CSAGAVGTVSYEQYF | TRBJ2-7 | . | TRBV20-1 | few
TGTGCCAGCAGCGTCGGGACTACAAGGGCAGATACGCAGTATTTT | CASSVGTTRADTQYF | TRBJ2-3 | TRBD2 | TRBV9 | .
TGTGCCAGCAGGTCTAGCGGGAGGGCTCACCAAGAGACCCAGTACTTC | CASRSSGRAHQETQYF | TRBJ2-5 | TRBD2 | TRBV28 | .
TGTGCCAGCAGTGAATCCCTTGGGGGCCCTAACTATGGCTACACCTTC | CASSESLGGPNYGYTF | TRBJ1-2 | . | TRBV25-1 | .
TGCAGTGCTGGGGCCTCGAGGGAGACCCAGTACTTC | CSAGASRETQYF | TRBJ2-5 | . | TRBV20-1 | .
TGTGCCAGCAGCGGGGCGGAGGCGCATGGCTACACCTTC | CASSGAEAHGYTF | TRBJ1-2 | . | TRBV9 | .
TGTGCCAGCAGCTTAGAACAGGGGCCTTGGTACAATGAGCAGTACTTC | CASSLEQGPWYNEQYF | TRBJ2-7 | TRBD1 | TRBV7-2 | .
TGCGCCAGCAGCCAAGATGTCCTAGCGGGTTCGGGGGGTTACAATGAGCAGTTCTTC | CASSQDVLAGSGGYNEQFF | TRBJ2-1 | TRBD2 | TRBV4-3 | many
TGTGCCAGTAGCCCCGCGACAGACGTCTACGAGCAGTACTTC | CASSPATDVYEQYF | TRBJ2-7 | . | TRBV19 | few
TGTGCCAGCAGGCCTCCGGGACAAGACAATGAGCAGTTCTTC | CASRPPGQDNEQFF | TRBJ2-1 | . | TRBV28 | .
TGTGCCATCAGTCCGGACAGGGGGCACGACAATGAGCAGTTCTTC | CAISPDRGHDNEQFF | TRBJ2-1 | TRBD1 | TRBV10-3 | .
TGTGCCAGCAGCGCGAGCGACGGGCTGCATGGCTATACCTTC | CASSASDGLHGYTF | TRBJ1-2 | . | TRBV9 | few
TGTGCCAGCAGCGTACTAGCGGGACCCTACAATGAGCAGTTCTTC | CASSVLAGPYNEQFF | TRBJ2-1 | TRBD2 | TRBV7-3 | .